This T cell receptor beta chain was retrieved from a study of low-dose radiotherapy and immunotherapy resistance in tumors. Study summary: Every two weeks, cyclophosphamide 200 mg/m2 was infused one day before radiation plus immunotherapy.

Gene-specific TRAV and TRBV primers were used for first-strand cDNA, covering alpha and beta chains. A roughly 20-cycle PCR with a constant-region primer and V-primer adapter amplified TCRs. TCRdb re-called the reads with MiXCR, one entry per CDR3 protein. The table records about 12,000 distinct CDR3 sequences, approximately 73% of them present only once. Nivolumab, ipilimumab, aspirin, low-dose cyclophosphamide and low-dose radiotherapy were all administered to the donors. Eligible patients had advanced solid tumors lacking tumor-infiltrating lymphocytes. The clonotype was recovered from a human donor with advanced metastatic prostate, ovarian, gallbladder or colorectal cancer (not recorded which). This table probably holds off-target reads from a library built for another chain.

The CDR3 bases are TGTGCCAGTCCCCGGGACAGCCTCGTAGCGGGATTAAATGAGCAGTTCTTC. It codes for CASPRDSLVAGLNEQFF. The V and J genes are TRBV2 and TRBJ2-1, with a tentative D call TRBD2 (8 bases). Germline lookup yields CDR1 SNHLY and CDR2 FYNNEI. The CDR3 covers 17 residues. V lost 9 bases, J lost 7 bases, and 28 bases lay in between.